These 25 T cell receptor beta chains were all obtained from the same sample, sequenced in a study of post-analysis software for immune sequencing data. The antigens for these receptors are not known. Study-wide results and limits: The study found TRBV5-6, TRBV5-1 and TRBV20-1 among roughly 5 TRBV segments more frequent in patients than controls.

Prepared libraries of TCR beta cDNA carried unique molecular identifiers. MiXCR, applied by TCRdb to the PCR reads, yields one record per CDR3 protein. This sample yields 450,000 to 650,000 distinct CDR3 sequences, of which about 40% are seen a single time; 1.7% belongs to the top ten. Sequenced sample: blood. Receptors were obtained from a girl under 18 with multiple sclerosis.

This clonotype was found a few times. The V gene is TRBV12-3 or TRBV12-4, the J gene TRBJ2-5; 8 bases map to TRBD1. CDR3 size: 13 residues. V dropped 6 bases and J dropped 4; count of bases not matched to a gene: 4. CDR3 nucleotide sequence: TGTGCCAGCAGACCAACAGGGGGAGAGACCCAGTACTTC. This sequence encodes CASRPTGGETQYF.

V is TRBV10-2 and J is TRBJ2-4; D gene unclear. Germline loops: CDR1 WSHSY, CDR2 SAAADI. The CDR3 runs to 14 residues. Trimming left V 3 bases short and J 0 bases short, with 6 bases between. The CDR3 DNA sequence: TGCGCCAGCAGTGACTGGGCAGCCAAAAACATTCAGTACTTC. Translated: CASSDWAAKNIQYF.

There are a few counts of this clonotype. The chain is built from TRBV20-1 and TRBJ2-3; no firm D call. From germline, CDR1 is DFQATT and CDR2 SNEGSKA (reference sequence). This CDR3 is 12 amino acids long. The V and J ends lost 2 bases and 4 bases respectively, with 7 bases between them. The CDR3 bases are TGCAGTGCTAGATCACCCGCAGATACGCAGTATTTT. Amino acid sequence: CSARSPADTQYF.

In this sample, this clonotype turned up a few times. V usage is TRBV20-1 and J usage is TRBJ2-5; D ambiguous. The germline V gene has CDR1 DFQATT and CDR2 SNEGSKA (reference sequence). Trimming took off 6 bases at V and 5 bases at J, with 7 bases between the two ends. CDR3 size: 10 residues. The CDR3 is CSATFETQYF. CDR3 in DNA: TGCAGTGCCACATTCGAGACCCAGTACTTC.

On this clonotype: It may be a read error: a sequence one base away is much more abundant. V and J are TRBV6-4 and TRBJ2-1, with 10 bases aligning to TRBD2. The CDR3 spans 14 residues. From germline, CDR1 is MRHNA and CDR2 SNTAGT. The CDR3 reads CVSSTSGTSNEQFF. Here the CDR3 DNA reads TGTGTCAGCAGTACTAGCGGGACTTCGAATGAGCAGTTCTTC.

The chain uses TRBV14 and TRBJ2-2; D could derive from TRBD1 or TRBD2 (6 bases each). CDR1 SGHDN and CDR2 FVKESK come from the germline V gene. The CDR3 totals 16 residues. V was trimmed by 6 bases and J by 0 bases, leaving 14 bases between them. CDR3 nucleotide sequence: TGTGCCAGCAGTTTTGGCGGGACAACGAACACCGGGGAGCTGTTTTTT. Protein product: CASSFGGTTNTGELFF.

The sample holds a few counts of this clonotype. The chain is built from TRBV6-5 and TRBJ1-2; the match to TRBD1 covers 8 bases. Trimming took 5 bases from V and 4 from J; bases not matched to a gene: 9. Germline loops: CDR1 MNHEY, CDR2 SVGAGI. The CDR3 is 15 amino acids. This CDR3 reads CASSASGGAGYGYTF. Here the CDR3 DNA reads TGTGCCAGCAGTGCGTCAGGGGGCGCAGGCTATGGCTACACCTTC.

About this clonotype: The junction departs from germline at one end; a sequencing error may be responsible. The V and J genes are TRBV12-3 or TRBV12-4 and TRBJ1-2; the match to TRBD1 covers 7 bases. The CDR3 runs to 14 residues. DNA for the CDR3: TGTGCCGGCAGTCCACGGGACAGAGGAGGCGGCTACACCTTC. Its protein is CAGSPRDRGGGYTF.

The V gene is TRBV12-3 or TRBV12-4, the J gene TRBJ2-3, with 7 bases matching TRBD1. CDR3 size: 19 residues. V gave up 5 bases and J gave up 0 bases; unmatched junction bases: 17. CDR3 amino acids: CASSTRMTGNRGSTDTQYF. CDR3 bases: TGTGCCAGCAGTACACGAATGACAGGGAACCGAGGCAGCACAGATACGCAGTATTTT.

This clonotype was seen only a few times. The chain employs TRBV5-6 and TRBJ1-5; D is unresolved. This CDR3 has 15 amino acids. Germline CDR1 and CDR2: SGHDT and YYEEEE. With 2 bases removed from V and 1 base from J, the gap between germline ends came to 10 bases. The CDR3 DNA follows: TGTGCCAGCAGCTTTGTAGGACTCAGCAATCAGCCCCAGCATTTT. Residues: CASSFVGLSNQPQHF.

The chain has TRBV29-1 and TRBJ2-1; D remains unclear. Trimming left V 3 bases short and J 3 bases short, with 9 bases between. The CDR3 consists of 13 residues. Germline V gene sequence: CDR1 SQVTM, CDR2 ANQGSEA. The CDR3 DNA reads TGCAGCGTTGATTATGGGGACTACAATGAGCAGTTCTTC. This codes for CSVDYGDYNEQFF.

The chain couples TRBV12-3 or TRBV12-4 to TRBJ2-3, with TRBD2 as a possible D gene (6 bases). CDR3 size: 16 residues. Trimming pared 5 bases from V and 4 bases from J, leaving 19 bases between. The CDR3 reads CASSPGDWTSADTQYF. The CDR3 DNA reads TGTGCCAGCAGTCCCGGGGACTGGACCAGCGCAGATACGCAGTATTTT.

The chain is built from TRBV5-1 and TRBJ1-2, with 7 positions matching TRBD1. The trim removed 0 bases at V and 4 bases at J, leaving 9 bases unmatched. CDR3 size: 16 residues. Germline V gene lookup returns CDR1 SGHRS and CDR2 YFSETQ. The CDR3 DNA reads as TGCGCCAGCAGCTTGGGGGACAGCCAGGGACGCTATGGCTACACCTTC. This encodes CASSLGDSQGRYGYTF.

The J gene is TRBJ2-1, the V gene TRBV4-1, with 12 bases aligning to TRBD2. The germline V gene has CDR1 MGHRA and CDR2 YSYEKL. V shed 3 bases and J 6 bases; nucleotides not matched to a gene: 3. This CDR3 is built from 15 residues. The CDR3 DNA sequence: TGCGCCAGCAGCCAGCTAGCGGGGGGGCCCAATGAGCAGTTCTTC. Amino acids: CASSQLAGGPNEQFF.

The chain links TRBV6-5 to TRBJ2-7, with D maybe TRBD1 (6 bases). The germline V and J ends were trimmed by 6 bases and 2 bases, with 8 bases remaining between them. Germline assignment: CDR1 MNHEY and CDR2 SVGAGI. The CDR3 contains 12 residues. CDR3 DNA sequence: TGTGCCAGCAGACAGGGCCCCTACGAGCAGTACTTC. Residues: CASRQGPYEQYF.

This clonotype was counted between two and nine times. The V and J genes are TRBV7-6 and TRBJ2-5; no firm D call. The J call could be wrong; TRBJ2-7 is a better fit for the DNA end. The CDR3 runs 12 residues. Germline V gene data show CDR1 as SGHVS and CDR2 as FNYEAQ. The DNA for the CDR3 is TGTGCCAGCAGCTTAGACCACTACGAGCAGTACTTC. The encoded protein is CASSLDHYEQYF.

This clonotype occurred many times. This rearrangement joins TRBV7-9 to TRBJ2-3, with TRBD2 as a possible D gene (6 bases). Germline assignment: CDR1 SEHNR and CDR2 FQNEAQ (reference sequence). Trimming took off 1 base at V and 2 bases at J, with 10 bases between the two ends. The CDR3 sequence is 15 residues long. The CDR3: CASSLEAGLTDTQYF. The CDR3 region has the DNA TGTGCCAGCAGCTTAGAGGCGGGGCTCACAGATACGCAGTATTTT.

This clonotype showed up just a few times. The chain has TRBV28 and TRBJ1-2, with D possibly TRBD1 on 6 matching bases. The germline V and J ends were trimmed by 9 bases and 13 bases, with 18 bases remaining between them. The CDR3 totals 11 residues. Germline assignment: CDR1 MDHEN and CDR2 SYDVKM. CDR3 loop: CASLGTLGFTF. CDR3 in DNA: TGTGCCAGTCTGGGGACACTCGGTTTCACCTTC.

This clonotype has only a few counts. This rearrangement joins TRBV10-3 to TRBJ2-6; a weak D match, TRBD2 (5 bases). The CDR3 is 14 amino acids. The germline gives CDR1 ENHRY, CDR2 SYGVKD. The V end was cut by 4 bases, the J end by 4 bases, with 8 bases between. The CDR3 region has the DNA TGTGCCATCAGTGGGACTGCCGGGGCCAACGTCCTGACTTTC. Residues: CAISGTAGANVLTF.

Remarks on this clonotype: The junction departs from the called germline gene at one end, perhaps through a read error. The CDR3 region has the DNA TGTGCCAGCAGTTTAGACAGGGGGCTTAGCACAGATGCGCAATATTTT. Its protein is CASSLDRGLSTDAQYF. The genes are TRBV12-3 or TRBV12-4 and TRBJ2-3; 9 bases match TRBD1. This CDR3 has 16 residues.

This clonotype came up many times. The chain couples TRBV7-9 to TRBJ2-3, with 10 bases fitting TRBD2. This CDR3 contains 16 residues. V lost 5 bases, J lost 2 bases, and 7 bases stayed unmatched. Germline-derived CDR1 and CDR2 are SEHNR and FQNEAQ (reference sequence). CDR3 coding DNA: TGTGCCAGCAGCCCCCGGACTAGCGGACTCACAGATACGCAGTATTTT. Translating it yields CASSPRTSGLTDTQYF. Full variable domain (outside the CDR3, taken from reference TRBV7-9 and TRBJ2-3): DTGVSQNPRHKITKRGQNVTFRCDPISEHNRLYWYRQTLGQGPEFLTYFQNEAQLEKSRLLSDRFSAERPKGSFSTLEIQRTEQGDSAMYLCASSPRTSGLTDTQYFGPGTRLTVL.

The V call is TRBV5-8, the J call TRBJ1-5; D perhaps matches TRBD1 (5 bases). V was pared by 2 bases and J by 6 bases, with 15 bases between. The germline V gene has CDR1 SGHTS and CDR2 YDEGEE. The CDR3 extends over 15 amino acids. DNA of the CDR3: TGTGCCAGCAGCTTTACTCGAGGTAGGGGTCAGCCCCAGCATTTT. Translated: CASSFTRGRGQPQHF.

The V and J genes are TRBV12-3 or TRBV12-4 and TRBJ1-6; D not certain. V lost 5 bases and J 7 bases, leaving 15 bases between the germline ends. This CDR3 has 15 residues. The CDR3 sequence is CASSLAGLSNSPLHF. The CDR3 coding sequence is TGTGCCAGCAGTCTGGCCGGTCTTTCGAATTCACCCCTCCACTTT.

This clonotype was seen a few times. The CDR3 bases are TGCGCCAGCAGAACGGGACTAGAGGTGTCGGAGACCCAGTACTTC. It codes for CASRTGLEVSETQYF. J is TRBJ2-5 and V is TRBV5-1, with 8 bases that match TRBD2. The CDR3 length is 15 residues. With V trimmed by 5 bases and J by 5 bases, 11 bases remained unmatched. Germline CDR1 is SGHRS and CDR2 is YFSETQ.

This clonotype was seen a handful of times. The rearrangement uses TRBV12-3 or TRBV12-4 and TRBJ2-7, with TRBD2 matching over 7 bases. The CDR3 has 15 residues. Trimming at V came to 1 base and at J to 3 bases, leaving 6 bases not matched to a gene. The CDR3 is CASSLGTSVIYEQYF. The CDR3 bases are TGTGCCAGCAGTTTAGGAACTAGCGTAATCTACGAGCAGTACTTC.